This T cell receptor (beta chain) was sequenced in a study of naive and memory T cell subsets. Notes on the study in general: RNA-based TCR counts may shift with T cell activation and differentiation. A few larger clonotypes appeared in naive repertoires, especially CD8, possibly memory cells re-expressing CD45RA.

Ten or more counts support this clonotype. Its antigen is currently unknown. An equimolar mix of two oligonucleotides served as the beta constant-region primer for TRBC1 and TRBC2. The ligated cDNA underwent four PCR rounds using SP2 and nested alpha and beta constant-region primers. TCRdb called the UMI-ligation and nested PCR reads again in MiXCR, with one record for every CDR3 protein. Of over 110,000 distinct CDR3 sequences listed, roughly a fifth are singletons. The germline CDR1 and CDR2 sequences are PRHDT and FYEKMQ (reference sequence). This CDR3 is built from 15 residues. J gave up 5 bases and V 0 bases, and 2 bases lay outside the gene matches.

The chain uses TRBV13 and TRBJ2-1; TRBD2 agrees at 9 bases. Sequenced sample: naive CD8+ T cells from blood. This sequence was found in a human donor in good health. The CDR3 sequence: CASSLGAGGNNEQFF. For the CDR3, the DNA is TGTGCCAGCAGCTTAGGGGCGGGAGGGAACAATGAGCAGTTCTTC.